This is a list of T cell receptor beta chains from one sample in a study of blood T cell repertoires in COVID-19. The assay was immunoSEQ multiplex PCR, and TCRdb's table has in-frame clones only and misses some. The table records roughly 360,000 clones, 88% of them present only once. Sample: PBMCs or T cells enriched from blood (not recorded which). Receptors were obtained from a woman in her 30s with acute COVID-19. Each CDR3 is given with its conserved first and last residue. Fields, in order: CDR3 DNA, CDR3 protein, clone size, J gene, D gene, V gene. D genes are given only for firm matches. Some rows mark clone size as missing; the rest say once, few, many or name a class of expanded clone.

TGTGCCAGCAGCCCTAAACGAACAGGGTCGAGCTACACCTTC	CASSPKRTGSSYTF	.	TRBJ1-2	.	TRBV7-3
TGTGCCAGCAGCTTGGCCGTCCAACGTCTAAGCTCCTATAATTCACCCCTCCACTTT	CASSLAVQRLSSYNSPLHF	.	TRBJ1-6	.	TRBV5-5
TGTGCCAGCAGTTTATCGACAATAGGCTACAATGAGCAGTTCTTC	CASSLSTIGYNEQFF	.	TRBJ2-1	.	TRBV27
TGTGCCAGCAGCGGCGACAGGGCTGGTGGAGATACGCAGTATTTT	CASSGDRAGGDTQYF	.	TRBJ2-3	TRBD1	TRBV5-8
TGTGCCAGCAGCATAGATGACCGGGACAGAACCTTCTTC	CASSIDDRDRTFF	once	TRBJ2-1	TRBD1	TRBV12-3/TRBV12-4
TGTGCCAGCAGCTTACTGCGGGGGACTGAAGCTTTCTTT	CASSLLRGTEAFF	.	TRBJ1-1	.	TRBV7-7
TGTGCCAGCAGCTTAGGGGGACACTTGAACACTGAAGCTTTCTTT	CASSLGGHLNTEAFF	.	TRBJ1-1	.	TRBV7-3
TGTGCCAGCAGTTCCTCGGCCGGGACAGGGGTAGGTGGCTACACCTTC	CASSSSAGTGVGGYTF	.	TRBJ1-2	TRBD1	TRBV6-2/TRBV6-3
TGTGCCAGCAGCTATGAGCGGTATCATGAGCAGTTCTTC	CASSYERYHEQFF	.	TRBJ2-1	.	TRBV7-9
TGTGCCAGCAGCTTAGCCAGGCTAAATGAAAAACTGTTTTTT	CASSLARLNEKLFF	.	TRBJ1-4	.	TRBV7-2
TGTGCCAGCAGCCCGGACAGACTCGAGCAGTACTTC	CASSPDRLEQYF	.	TRBJ2-7	.	TRBV7-8
TGTGCCAGTGGATCCCCGGTTCGGGCAGATACGCAGTATTTT	CASGSPVRADTQYF	.	TRBJ2-3	.	TRBV3-1/TRBV3-2
TGCGCCAGCAGCTTGGGGACGGGGAACTATGGCTACACCTTC	CASSLGTGNYGYTF	.	TRBJ1-2	.	TRBV5-1
TGCGCCAGCAGCGGGACAGCATATAATTCACCCCTCCACTTT	CASSGTAYNSPLHF	.	TRBJ1-6	TRBD1	TRBV5-1
TGTGCTAGTGGTCCGGTGGGGGGTGCGGATTTCTCTGGAAACACCATATATTTT	CASGPVGGADFSGNTIYF	.	TRBJ1-3	.	TRBV12-5
TGTGCCAGCAGCTATTCCGGACAGGGGGCTGATGGCTACACCTTC	CASSYSGQGADGYTF	.	TRBJ1-2	TRBD1	TRBV9
TGTGCCAGCAGCAAACGGGACACCAGTTCCTCCTACAATGAGCAGTTCTTC	CASSKRDTSSSYNEQFF	.	TRBJ2-1	.	TRBV5-4
TGTGCCAGCAGTGACGCCGGGACTGGCAAACTCTACGAGCAGTACTTC	CASSDAGTGKLYEQYF	.	TRBJ2-7	.	TRBV6-1
TGTGCCAGCAGCTCGGCCGACAGGAGCTTCGCCTATGAGCAGTTCTTC	CASSSADRSFAYEQFF	.	TRBJ2-1	.	TRBV13
TGTGCCAGCAGTTTATACTCTATAAGGACAGGGGGCGTCACTGAAGCTTTCTTT	CASSLYSIRTGGVTEAFF	.	TRBJ1-1	TRBD1	TRBV27
TGTGCCAGCAGCCTAGGGACAGGGACCACCTACGAGCAGTACTTC	CASSLGTGTTYEQYF	once	TRBJ2-7	TRBD1	TRBV3-1/TRBV3-2
TGTGCCAGCAGCTTAGGTGACAGGGCAGTCCACTTT	CASSLGDRAVHF	.	TRBJ1-6	TRBD1	TRBV7-9
TGTGCCAGCAGCTCCGGGAGCCGTGAGGTATATGGGCAGTTCTTC	CASSSGSREVYGQFF	.	TRBJ2-1	.	TRBV5-6
TGCAGTGCTAGTCTCAGCTCCTACGAGCAGTACTTC	CSASLSSYEQYF	many	TRBJ2-7	.	TRBV20-1
TGTGCCAGCACTAATCGACTAGCGGGGGACCTCTACAATGAGCAGTTCTTC	CASTNRLAGDLYNEQFF	.	TRBJ2-1	TRBD2	TRBV4-2
TGTGCCAGCTTAAGGCAGGCGGGCACTGAAGCTTTCTTT	CASLRQAGTEAFF	.	TRBJ1-1	.	TRBV27
TGTGCCAGCAGCGCAAAGACAGGGGCTCTCCCTGAAGCTTTCTTT	CASSAKTGALPEAFF	.	TRBJ1-1	TRBD1	TRBV9
TGTGCCAGCAGCTTAGGACAGGGATCTAATGAAAAACTGTTTTTT	CASSLGQGSNEKLFF	once	TRBJ1-4	TRBD1	TRBV7-9
TGTGCCAGCAGGATATCGGGACTCCCTTCCTACGAGCAGTACTTC	CASRISGLPSYEQYF	once	TRBJ2-7	.	TRBV2
TGTGCCAGCAGCCAAGCCGGTCGGGGGTTCGGAGATACGCAGTATTTT	CASSQAGRGFGDTQYF	.	TRBJ2-3	.	TRBV14
TGTGCCAGCAGTCCGCCCCGACAGGGCTATGGCTACACCTTC	CASSPPRQGYGYTF	.	TRBJ1-2	TRBD1	TRBV6-2/TRBV6-3
TGTGCCAGCGACAGGGCGAACACCGGGGAGCTGTTTTTT	CASDRANTGELFF	.	TRBJ2-2	TRBD1	TRBV12-3/TRBV12-4
TGTGCCAGCAGCAAACTCCGCGCGGGAGGAAACACCATATATTTT	CASSKLRAGGNTIYF	.	TRBJ1-3	.	TRBV21-1
TGCAGCGTTGAGGGTCGGAGCTCTGGAAACACCATATATTTT	CSVEGRSSGNTIYF	.	TRBJ1-3	.	TRBV29-1
TGTGCCAGCAGCGTAGGGGCAGGCAATCAGCCCCAGCATTTT	CASSVGAGNQPQHF	.	TRBJ1-5	.	TRBV9
TGCGCCAGCAGGGGGAGACTAGCGGGGACGTACGAGCAGTACTTC	CASRGRLAGTYEQYF	.	TRBJ2-7	TRBD2	TRBV10-2
TGTGCCAGCAGCTTGCAGCCCTCCGAGGTTGGCTACACCTTC	CASSLQPSEVGYTF	.	TRBJ1-2	.	TRBV7-9
TGTGCCAGCAGTGACCACCTGTCGACAGGGTTAGAGGAAAAACTGTTTTTT	CASSDHLSTGLEEKLFF	.	TRBJ1-4	TRBD1	TRBV6-1
TGTGCCAGCAGCTTCCCCGACAGGGCGTCCTCGGGCTACACCTTC	CASSFPDRASSGYTF	.	TRBJ1-2	TRBD1	TRBV7-9
TGTGCCAGCAGCTTAGGGAGCGGGGGGGCTGGAGAGACCCAGTACTTC	CASSLGSGGAGETQYF	.	TRBJ2-5	TRBD2	TRBV7-9
TGCGCCAGCAGCAGTTCCGGGACAGGAGTCAATGAGCAGTTCTTC	CASSSSGTGVNEQFF	.	TRBJ2-1	TRBD1	TRBV5-1
TGTGCCAGCAGCTTAGGGCGGGGGGGATCCTACAATGAGCAGTTCTTC	CASSLGRGGSYNEQFF	.	TRBJ2-1	TRBD2	TRBV7-2
TGCGCCAGCAGCTTGGAACCTAGCGGGGGGCGGAAAGAGACCCAGTACTTC	CASSLEPSGGRKETQYF	.	TRBJ2-5	TRBD2	TRBV5-1
TGTGCCAGTAGTATAGGAGCGGGGAAGTCAGAGACCCAGTACTTC	CASSIGAGKSETQYF	.	TRBJ2-5	TRBD2	TRBV19
TGTGCCAGCTCACCAATCCAGGGGTCCGGGGAGCTGTTTTTT	CASSPIQGSGELFF	.	TRBJ2-2	.	TRBV18
TGTGCCAGCAGCTTAACGCTATCGAGCGAGCAGTACTTC	CASSLTLSSEQYF	.	TRBJ2-7	.	TRBV9
TGTGCCAGCAGTGAAGGTCGAGGAATAGCCAAAAACATTCAGTACTTC	CASSEGRGIAKNIQYF	.	TRBJ2-4	.	TRBV2
TGTGCCAGCAGCTTGGGAGGGGCGGCAGATACGCAGTATTTT	CASSLGGAADTQYF	.	TRBJ2-3	TRBD2	TRBV7-2
TGTGCCAGCAGCCCGACAGGGGGCATCAACACTGAAGCTTTCTTT	CASSPTGGINTEAFF	.	TRBJ1-1	TRBD1	TRBV7-3
TGTGCCAGCAGTGAAGGGACTAGCGGGGGGTCCAATGAGCAGTTCTTC	CASSEGTSGGSNEQFF	.	TRBJ2-1	TRBD2	TRBV6-4
TGTGCCAGCAGCTTATGGTCAGGGGTTCAAGAGACCCAGTACTTC	CASSLWSGVQETQYF	.	TRBJ2-5	.	TRBV7-8
TGTGCCAGCAGCTTCGTTGAGGGGGGGGCCAAAAACATTCAGTACTTC	CASSFVEGGAKNIQYF	once	TRBJ2-4	.	TRBV11-2
TGTGCCAGTAGTCCCGGAACTAGCCCCACCGGGGAGCTGTTTTTT	CASSPGTSPTGELFF	.	TRBJ2-2	.	TRBV19
TGTGCCATCAATTCAGGATCCTACGAGCAGTACTTC	CAINSGSYEQYF	.	TRBJ2-7	.	TRBV10-3
TGTGCCAGCACCCAGACAGGGGGCTATGGCTACACCTTC	CASTQTGGYGYTF	.	TRBJ1-2	TRBD1	TRBV25-1